The rows below give T cell receptor beta chains drawn from one sample of a study of human T cells and chemical hapten exposure. TCRdb reprocessed the RACE reads with MiXCR, giving one entry per CDR3 protein. The sample has 380,000 or so distinct CDR3 sequences, approximately 5% seen once. This sample comprised whole blood, obtained in connection with sensitization to the hapten diphenylcyclopropenone (DPC). Receptor source: a woman between 18 and 29 years old with alopecia areata. Some clones in this sample may be carry-over from other donors' samples. The CDR3 runs from the conserved cysteine through the conserved F or W. A D gene is named only where the DNA matches it firmly. Size is omitted from some rows. Given values are once, few, many or a class for expanded clones.

d_gene	v_gene	j_gene	abundance	CDR3nt	CDR3aa
.	TRBV6-1	TRBJ2-7	.	TGTGCCAGCAGTGTGACAGCTTCCTACGAGCAGTACTTC	CASSVTASYEQYF
.	TRBV5-1	TRBJ2-1	few	TGCGCCAGCAGCGTGGAGGTCAATGAGCAGTTCTTC	CASSVEVNEQFF
.	TRBV4-3	TRBJ1-2	few	TGCGCCAGCAGCCAATCTGTAGTCTCGACAGGCTATGGCTACACCTTC	CASSQSVVSTGYGYTF
TRBD1	TRBV6-1	TRBJ2-1	.	TGTGCCAGCAGTGACCGGACAGGGTTCCACAATGAGCAGTTCTTC	CASSDRTGFHNEQFF
.	TRBV7-8	TRBJ1-3	.	TGTGCCAGCAGCTCCTCGAGCTCTGGAAACACCATATATTTT	CASSSSSSGNTIYF
.	TRBV10-3	TRBJ2-7	few	TGTGCCATCAGTGAGTCGGACTACGAGCAGTACTTC	CAISESDYEQYF
TRBD2	TRBV12-3/TRBV12-4	TRBJ2-1	.	TGTGCCAGCATCCCAAGGGGACTAGCGGGGAATGAGCAGTTCTTC	CASIPRGLAGNEQFF
TRBD2	TRBV6-1	TRBJ2-3	many	TGTGCCAGCAGACCTTTAGCGGGGGGGCCAGATACGCAGTATTTT	CASRPLAGGPDTQYF
TRBD1	TRBV6-1	TRBJ1-2	many	TGTGCCAGCAGTGCCCCGACAGGGGGCGCGGATGGCTACACCTTC	CASSAPTGGADGYTF
.	TRBV11-2	TRBJ2-3	.	TGTGCCAGCAGCTTAGGGGCCGAGTTTGGCACGGGTACGCAGTATTTT	CASSLGAEFGTGTQYF
.	TRBV2	TRBJ1-2	.	TGTGCCAGCAGTGTTACAGGGAGTGGCTACACCTTC	CASSVTGSGYTF
.	TRBV29-1	TRBJ2-2	many	TGCAGCGTTGTGGGAGGCACCGGGGAGCTGTTTTTT	CSVVGGTGELFF
.	TRBV5-1	TRBJ2-3	.	TGCGCCAGCAGCTTGGCCCGACTAGAGAGCACAGATACGCAGTATTTT	CASSLARLESTDTQYF
.	TRBV5-1	TRBJ2-5	.	TGCGCCAGCAGCTTGGTACTAGGAGAGACCCAGTACTTC	CASSLVLGETQYF
TRBD1	TRBV7-8	TRBJ1-5	few	TGTGCCAGCAGCATCTTCCGGGACAGTCCCTATCAGCCCCAGCATTTT	CASSIFRDSPYQPQHF
TRBD1	TRBV18	TRBJ1-2	many	TGTGCCAGCTCACCTCGAAACACCGGGACAGCCCTTCGAGACACCTTC	CASSPRNTGTALRDTF
TRBD1	TRBV6-6	TRBJ2-7	few	TGTGCCAGCACCGCCGGGACAGGGAGGAGCGAGCAGTACTTC	CASTAGTGRSEQYF
TRBD2	TRBV11-2	TRBJ2-1	.	TGTGCCAGCAGCAAGGGACTAGCGGGGGAAATCTTCAATGAGCAGTTCTTC	CASSKGLAGEIFNEQFF
.	TRBV20-1	TRBJ2-4	few	TGCAGTGCTAGTTACGAAAACATTCAGTACTTC	CSASYENIQYF
.	TRBV14	TRBJ2-3	many	TGTGCCAGCAGCCAAGATTTAACTAGCAGCACAGATACGCAGTATTTT	CASSQDLTSSTDTQYF
.	TRBV20-1	TRBJ1-5	.	TGCAGTGCTAGTCAGGCAGGGAAAAATCAGCCCCAGCATTTT	CSASQAGKNQPQHF
TRBD1	TRBV7-2	TRBJ2-1	.	TGTGCCAGCAGCCCGAGACAGGGGGCCTCCTACAATGAGCAGTTCTTC	CASSPRQGASYNEQFF
.	TRBV6-5	TRBJ2-5	many	TGTGCTAGCACCCGGGGAGAGACCCAGTACTTC	CASTRGETQYF
.	TRBV6-1	TRBJ1-1	.	TGTGCCAGCAGTGAAATTATTCGGTACTTT	CASSEIIRYF
.	TRBV11-2	TRBJ1-1	many	TGTGCCAGCAGCTTAGCAGGGGCCCTGAACACTGAAGCTTTCTTT	CASSLAGALNTEAFF
.	TRBV28	TRBJ2-7	many	TGTGCCAGCAGTCCACCCTTGGGGGGAGCCTCCTACGAGCAGTACTTC	CASSPPLGGASYEQYF
TRBD2	TRBV20-1	TRBJ2-5	many	TGCAGTGCTAGAGTCGTTACTAGCGGGGATTTAGGACAAGAGACCCAGTACTTC	CSARVVTSGDLGQETQYF
.	TRBV20-1	TRBJ1-1	.	TGCAGTGCTAGGCGCCAGGGTTCCACTGAAGCTTTCTTT	CSARRQGSTEAFF
TRBD1	TRBV27	TRBJ1-1	many	TGTGCCAGCAGTCCCTGGACAGGATCGAACACTGAAGCTTTCTTT	CASSPWTGSNTEAFF
.	TRBV14	TRBJ1-2	many	TGTGCCAGCAGCACGATACAGGGAGACTATGGCTACACCTTC	CASSTIQGDYGYTF
.	TRBV28	TRBJ1-6	.	TGTGCCAGCAGTTTAAGGTCCTATAATTCACCCCTCCACTTT	CASSLRSYNSPLHF
TRBD1	TRBV4-2	TRBJ2-5	.	TGTGCCAGCAGCCCACTGGGACAGGGTATGGAGACCCAGTACTTC	CASSPLGQGMETQYF
.	TRBV6-6	TRBJ1-5	many	TGTGCCAGCAGTTACTCGGGGGATCAGCCCCAGCATTTT	CASSYSGDQPQHF
.	TRBV4-2	TRBJ2-4	few	TGTGCCAGCAGCCAGCGCGGCGACACACACCAAAATCTAGCCAAAAACATTCAGTACTTC	CASSQRGDTHQNLAKNIQYF